This entry lists 28 T cell receptor beta chains sequenced from one sample in a study of long-term antiretroviral therapy in people with HIV. The assay used was immunoSEQ (version v3.0), run at survey level. Assay used: immunoSEQ multiplex PCR; TCRdb lists only in-frame clones, some missing. The repertoire holds about 28,000 clones, with more than 70% as singletons. Sample: unsorted PBMCs, taken 0.8 years after starting antiretroviral therapy. These TCRs come from a woman aged 25 to 39 with HIV.

The gene calls are TRBV9 and TRBJ2-7; D uncertain. CDR1 is SGDLS, CDR2 YYNGEE, per germline. This CDR3 is built from 12 residues. Trimming left V 4 bases short and J 3 bases short, with 8 bases between. The chain's CDR3 is CASSKDNYEQYF. In DNA form, the CDR3 reads TGTGCCAGCAGCAAGGATAACTACGAGCAGTACTTC.

V is TRBV27 and J is TRBJ2-1; TRBD1 agrees at 8 bases. After removal of 5 bases from V and 1 base from J, the junction contained 4 bases not matched to a gene. The CDR3 has 15 amino acids. The germline gives CDR1 MNHEY, CDR2 SMNVEV (reference sequence). This CDR3 is CASSDRGGSYNEQFF. CDR3 sequence (DNA): TGTGCCAGCAGTGACAGGGGAGGTTCCTACAATGAGCAGTTCTTC.

The chain employs TRBV9 and TRBJ1-3, with 8 positions matching TRBD1. Looked up from germline, CDR1 is SGDLS and CDR2 is YYNGEE. V was clipped by 4 bases and J by 0 bases; unmatched bases: 12. The CDR3 contains 18 residues. The CDR3 sequence: CASSPSRTGLLSGNTIYF. The CDR3, as DNA: TGTGCCAGCAGCCCGTCCCGGACAGGGCTTCTCTCTGGAAACACCATATATTTT.

The chain carries TRBV5-4 and TRBJ2-3; 7 bases match TRBD1. Germline CDR1 is SGHNT and CDR2 is YYREEE (reference sequence). Trimming removed 2 bases from V and 4 bases from J; junction bases left unmatched: 7. CDR3 length equals 15 residues. The CDR3 spells CASSFYRGQADTQYF. In DNA form, the CDR3 reads TGTGCCAGCAGCTTCTACAGGGGTCAGGCAGATACGCAGTATTTT. Together with reference TRBV5-4 and TRBJ2-3, the CDR3 gives the full variable domain: ETGVTQSPTHLIKTRGQQVTLRCSSQSGHNTVSWYQQALGQGPQFIFQYYREEENGRGNFPPRFSGLQFPNYSSELNVNALELDDSALYLCASSFYRGQADTQYFGPGTRLTVL.

The chain recombines TRBV6-1 with TRBJ1-2; possibly TRBD1 for D (5 bases). Trimming cost V 1 base and J 6 bases, with 9 bases left between them. The CDR3 runs 13 residues. Per germline, CDR1 MNHNS and CDR2 SASEGT. This chain's CDR3 is CASSEGRGDGYTF. The CDR3 region has the DNA TGTGCCAGCAGTGAAGGTCGAGGGGATGGCTACACCTTC.

The chain uses TRBV5-1 and TRBJ2-5, with D unresolved. Germline V gene data show CDR1 as SGHRS and CDR2 as YFSETQ. V lost 7 bases to trimming and J lost 3 bases, with 7 bases between them. CDR3 size: 11 residues. The CDR3 DNA follows: TGCGCCAGCGGGGTCGAAGAGACCCAGTACTTC. Translating it yields CASGVEETQYF.

The chain recombines TRBV10-1 with TRBJ1-6; D gene uncertain. V was cut by 3 bases and J by 12 bases, with 12 bases left in between. CDR1 WNHNN and CDR2 SYGVQD come from the germline V gene (reference sequence). The CDR3 runs 13 residues. The CDR3 is CASSERVVGPLHF. The CDR3, as DNA: TGCGCCAGCAGTGAAAGAGTAGTGGGACCCCTCCACTTT.

The rearrangement uses TRBV18 and TRBJ1-1, with unresolved D. Germline CDR1 and CDR2: KGHSH and LQKENI. Trimming took off 6 bases at V and 0 bases at J, with 11 bases between the two ends. The CDR3 consists of 14 residues. CDR3 residues: CASSLEVVNTEAFF. CDR3 DNA: TGTGCCAGCTCCCTCGAAGTAGTGAACACTGAAGCTTTCTTT.

This rearrangement joins TRBV5-6 to TRBJ2-2; 11 bases align to TRBD1. The V and J ends lost 4 bases and 5 bases, in that order; junction bases with no gene match: 4. The CDR3 is 15 residues long. CDR1 is SGHDT, CDR2 YYEEEE, per germline. CDR3 amino acids: CASSLGTGGTGELFF. The CDR3 DNA reads TGTGCCAGCAGCCTCGGGACAGGGGGGACCGGGGAGCTGTTTTTT.

The chain couples TRBV4-1 to TRBJ1-5, with TRBD1 as a possible D gene (6 bases). This CDR3 has 17 residues. Looked up from germline, CDR1 is MGHRA and CDR2 is YSYEKL. Between the trimmed V and J ends, which lost 0 bases and 7 bases, there was a span of 19 bases. The CDR3 nucleotides read TGCGCCAGCAGCCAAGATGGGGGGGCAGGGGTAGGCCAGCCCCAGCATTTT. The encoded protein is CASSQDGGAGVGQPQHF.

This chain connects TRBV30 to TRBJ1-2; D remains ambiguous. There are 14 residues in the CDR3. Germline V gene data show CDR1 as GTSNPN and CDR2 as SVGIG (reference sequence). V shed 3 bases and J shed 4 bases, with 15 bases lying between them. CDR3 loop: CAWRYPGVPYGYTF. The CDR3 nucleotides are TGTGCCTGGAGATACCCTGGGGTGCCCTATGGCTACACCTTC.

V is TRBV7-7 and J is TRBJ2-3; TRBD2 is a possible D gene (5 bases). This CDR3 has 14 residues. Per germline, CDR1 SSHAT and CDR2 FNYEAQ (reference sequence). Trimming left V 1 base short and J 4 bases short, with 9 bases between. The CDR3 nucleotides are TGTGCCAGCAGCTTAGGGGCTAGCTCAGATACGCAGTATTTT. This encodes CASSLGASSDTQYF.

This clone showed up just a few times. The rearrangement joins TRBV7-9 to TRBJ1-2; 7 nucleotides line up with TRBD1. Germline CDR1 is SEHNR and CDR2 is FQNEAQ (reference sequence). The length of the CDR3 is 13 residues. V dropped 1 base and J dropped 8; count of bases not matched to a gene: 4. Here the CDR3 reads CASSLETGNGYTF. The CDR3 nucleotides read TGTGCCAGCAGCTTAGAGACAGGGAACGGCTACACCTTC.

The J gene is TRBJ1-2, the V gene TRBV18, with a tentative D call TRBD1 (6 bases). Germline V gene data show CDR1 as KGHSH and CDR2 as LQKENI. The CDR3 is made up of 14 amino acids. V dropped 6 bases and J dropped 4 bases, with 15 bases sitting between them. The CDR3 coding sequence is TGTGCCAGCTCCCCTCCGCAGGGGTCCTATGGCTACACCTTC. Its protein product is CASSPPQGSYGYTF.

This chain links TRBV10-3 with TRBJ1-2, with D possibly being TRBD1 (6 bases). The V gene's germline CDR1 is ENHRY and CDR2 SYGVKD. This CDR3 has 13 amino acids. V was pared by 6 bases and J by 5 bases, with 13 bases between. The CDR3 is CAISARDIYGYTF. CDR3 nucleotide sequence: TGTGCCATCAGCGCCCGGGACATATATGGCTACACCTTC.

V and J are TRBV7-6 and TRBJ1-2, with a weak D call TRBD1 (5 bases). Trimming cost V 5 bases and J 6 bases, with 16 bases left between them. The CDR3 contains 14 residues. Looked up from germline, CDR1 is SGHVS and CDR2 is FNYEAQ. The CDR3 nucleotides are TGTGCCAGCAGCCTACGGGGGGTAATCGATGGCTACACCTTC. It yields the protein CASSLRGVIDGYTF.

The chain is built from TRBV7-2 and TRBJ1-1; no reliable D call. CDR1 is SGHTA and CDR2 is FQGNSA in the germline V gene. The CDR3 has 13 amino acids. V dropped 3 bases and J dropped 0 bases, with 5 bases sitting between them. The CDR3 nucleotides are TGTGCCAGCAGCTTGGGTATGAACACTGAAGCTTTCTTT. It codes for CASSLGMNTEAFF.

This clone was found a few times. The chain carries TRBV5-4 and TRBJ1-2, with no clear D. With 3 bases removed from V and 8 bases from J, the gap between germline ends came to 11 bases. Germline V gene data show CDR1 as SGHNT and CDR2 as YYREEE (reference sequence). This CDR3 comprises 12 residues. This CDR3 is CASSWGGNGYTF. DNA of the CDR3: TGTGCCAGCAGCTGGGGAGGGAACGGCTACACCTTC.

The table lists this clone with a few counts. This sequence joins TRBV30 and TRBJ1-2; D is perhaps TRBD1 (5 bases). Trimming took 3 bases from V and 4 from J, leaving 12 bases between them. Germline CDR1 and CDR2: GTSNPN and SVGIG (reference sequence). This CDR3 contains 13 residues. CDR3 loop: CAWSRGSGYGYTF. In DNA, the CDR3 is TGTGCCTGGAGCCGGGGGAGCGGCTATGGCTACACCTTC.

V and J are TRBV5-1 and TRBJ1-1; tentative D call: TRBD1 (6 bases). Germline lookup yields CDR1 SGHRS and CDR2 YFSETQ. Trimming took off 0 bases at V and 5 bases at J, with 11 bases between the two ends. The CDR3 is 14 amino acids. The CDR3 DNA reads as TGCGCCAGCAGCTTGGGGGGGCAATGGACTGAAGCTTTCTTT. This sequence encodes CASSLGGQWTEAFF. Together with reference TRBV5-1 and TRBJ1-1, the CDR3 gives the full variable domain: KAGVTQTPRYLIKTRGQQVTLSCSPISGHRSVSWYQQTPGQGLQFLFEYFSETQRNKGNFPGRFSGRQFSNSRSEMNVSTLELGDSALYLCASSLGGQWTEAFFGQGTRLTVV.

This chain joins TRBV7-3 and TRBJ2-2; the D is unclear. The CDR3 covers 12 residues. Per germline, CDR1 SGHTA and CDR2 FQGTGA. The ends were cut back, 5 bases at V and 7 bases at J, with 8 bases in the middle. This chain's CDR3 is CASSQVGGELFF. DNA of the CDR3: TGTGCCAGCAGCCAGGTTGGCGGGGAGCTGTTTTTT.

The chain recombines TRBV3-1 (or the pseudogene TRBV3-2) with TRBJ2-7; D unresolved. V was pared by 8 bases and J by 2 bases, with 1 base between. The CDR3 covers 9 residues. Germline-derived CDR1 and CDR2 are LGHDT and YNNKEL (reference sequence). The CDR3 region is CASPYEQYV. CDR3 nucleotide sequence: TGTGCCAGCCCCTACGAGCAGTACGTC.

Only a few counts were recorded for this clone. The chain uses TRBV7-8 and TRBJ1-6; 11 nucleotides agree with TRBD1. V dropped 5 bases and J dropped 7; count of bases not matched to a gene: 1. The CDR3 totals 14 residues. Germline CDR1 SGHVS, CDR2 FQNEAQ. CDR3 nucleotide sequence: TGTGCCAGCAGCCGGGACAGGGGGAATTCACCCCTCCACTTT. This gives the protein CASSRDRGNSPLHF.

V gene TRBV19 combines with J gene TRBJ1-3; D not resolved. Germline V CDR1 and CDR2: LNHDA, SQIVND (reference sequence). Deletions cut 3 bases from V and 0 bases from J, with 9 bases between. This CDR3 comprises 15 residues. The CDR3 loop reads CASSIGGHSGNTIYF. For the CDR3, the DNA is TGTGCCAGTAGTATTGGCGGCCACTCTGGAAACACCATATATTTT.

This chain links TRBV5-1 with TRBJ2-1, with D maybe TRBD1 (5 bases). The CDR3 consists of 13 residues. V lost 7 bases and J lost 5, with 13 bases in between. CDR1 and CDR2 from the germline V gene are SGHRS and YFSETQ. The CDR3 reads CASGHILDNEQFF. The CDR3 DNA sequence: TGCGCCAGCGGACACATTCTTGACAATGAGCAGTTCTTC.

This clone has only one observation. The chain recombines TRBV7-6 with TRBJ2-1; D possibly corresponds to TRBD1 (6 bases). Germline V lookup: CDR1 SGHVS, CDR2 FNYEAQ. The CDR3 contains 14 residues. Deletions cut 10 bases from V and 0 bases from J, with 13 bases between. DNA of the CDR3: TGTGCCACCTCTTTAGGGGGCTCCTACAATGAGCAGTTCTTC. Translation: CATSLGGSYNEQFF.

J is TRBJ1-3 and V is TRBV6-5, with D possibly TRBD1 on 5 matching bases. CDR3 length equals 16 residues. V was pared by 0 bases and J by 0 bases, with 9 bases between. From germline, CDR1 is MNHEY and CDR2 SVGAGI. The CDR3 DNA reads TGTGCCAGCAGTTACTCGGGGCAGAGCTCTGGAAACACCATATATTTT. The encoded protein is CASSYSGQSSGNTIYF.

This chain uses TRBV25-1 with TRBJ1-1, with 7 bases aligning to TRBD1. V shed 3 bases, J shed 4 bases, and the junction held 5 bases outside the gene matches. CDR1 and CDR2 from the germline V gene are MGHDK and SYGVNS. This CDR3 spans 14 amino acids. The CDR3 sequence is CASSDPGGSTEAFF. Here the CDR3 DNA reads TGTGCCAGCAGTGATCCAGGGGGTAGCACTGAAGCTTTCTTT.